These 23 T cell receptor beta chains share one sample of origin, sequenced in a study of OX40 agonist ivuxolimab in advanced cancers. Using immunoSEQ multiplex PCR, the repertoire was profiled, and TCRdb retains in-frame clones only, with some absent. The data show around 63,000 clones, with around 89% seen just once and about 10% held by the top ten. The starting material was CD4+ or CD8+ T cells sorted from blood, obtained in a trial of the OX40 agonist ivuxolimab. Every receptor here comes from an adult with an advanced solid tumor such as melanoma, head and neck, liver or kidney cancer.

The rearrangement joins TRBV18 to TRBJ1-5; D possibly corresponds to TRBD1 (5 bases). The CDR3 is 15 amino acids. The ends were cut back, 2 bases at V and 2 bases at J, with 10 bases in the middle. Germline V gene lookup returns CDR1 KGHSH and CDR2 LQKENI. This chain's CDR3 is CASSPGVGGNQPQHF. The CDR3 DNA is TGTGCCAGCTCACCAGGGGTGGGGGGCAATCAGCCCCAGCATTTT.

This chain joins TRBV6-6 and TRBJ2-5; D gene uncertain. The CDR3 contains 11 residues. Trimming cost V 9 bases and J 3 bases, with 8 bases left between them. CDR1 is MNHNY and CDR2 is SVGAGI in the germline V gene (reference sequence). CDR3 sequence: CASAAKETQYF. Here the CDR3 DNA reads TGTGCCAGTGCCGCAAAAGAGACCCAGTACTTC.

CDR3 amino acids: CASSYSKAPYNEQFF. The CDR3 region has the DNA TGTGCCAGCAGTTACTCTAAGGCCCCCTACAATGAGCAGTTCTTC. The rearrangement links TRBV6-6 to TRBJ2-1; D is unclear. Germline V gives CDR1 MNHNY, CDR2 SVGAGI (reference sequence). This CDR3 spans 15 amino acids. The V gene lost 0 bases and the J gene lost 2 bases, with 8 bases spanning the gap.

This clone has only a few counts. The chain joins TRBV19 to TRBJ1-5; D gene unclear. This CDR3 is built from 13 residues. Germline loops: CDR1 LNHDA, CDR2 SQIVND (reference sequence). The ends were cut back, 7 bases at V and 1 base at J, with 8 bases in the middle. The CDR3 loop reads CASTMRSNQPQHF. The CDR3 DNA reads TGTGCCAGTACCATGAGGAGCAATCAGCCCCAGCATTTT.

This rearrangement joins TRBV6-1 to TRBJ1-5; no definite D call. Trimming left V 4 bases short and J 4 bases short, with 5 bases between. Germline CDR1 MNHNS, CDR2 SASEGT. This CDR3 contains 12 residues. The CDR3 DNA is TGTGCCAGCAGTGGACCAAATCAGCCCCAGCATTTT. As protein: CASSGPNQPQHF.

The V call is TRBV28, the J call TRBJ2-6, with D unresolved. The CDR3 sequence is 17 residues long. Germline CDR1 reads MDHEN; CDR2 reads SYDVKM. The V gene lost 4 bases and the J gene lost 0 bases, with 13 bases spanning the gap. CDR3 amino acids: CASSSGFFGSGANVLTF. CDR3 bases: TGTGCCAGCAGTTCTGGGTTTTTTGGCTCTGGGGCCAACGTCCTGACTTTC.

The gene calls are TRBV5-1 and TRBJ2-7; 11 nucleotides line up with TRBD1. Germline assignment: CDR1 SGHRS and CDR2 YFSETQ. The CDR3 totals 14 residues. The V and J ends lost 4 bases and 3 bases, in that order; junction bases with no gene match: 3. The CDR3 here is CASSGQGASYEQYF. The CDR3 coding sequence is TGCGCCAGCAGCGGACAGGGGGCGAGCTACGAGCAGTACTTC.

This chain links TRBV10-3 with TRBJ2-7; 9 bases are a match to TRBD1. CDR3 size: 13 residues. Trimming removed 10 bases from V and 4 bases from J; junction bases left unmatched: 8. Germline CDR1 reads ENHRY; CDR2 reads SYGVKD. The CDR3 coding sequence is TGTGCCACCCTTCGGGACAGGGAATACGAGCAGTACTTC. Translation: CATLRDREYEQYF.

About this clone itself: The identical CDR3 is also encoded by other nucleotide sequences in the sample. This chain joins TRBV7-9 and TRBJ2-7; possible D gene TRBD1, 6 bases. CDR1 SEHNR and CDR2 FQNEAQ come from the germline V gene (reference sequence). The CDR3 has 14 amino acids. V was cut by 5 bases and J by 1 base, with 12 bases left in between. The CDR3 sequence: CASSPPTGSYEQYF. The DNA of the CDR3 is TGTGCCAGCAGCCCCCCAACAGGGTCCTACGAGCAGTACTTC.

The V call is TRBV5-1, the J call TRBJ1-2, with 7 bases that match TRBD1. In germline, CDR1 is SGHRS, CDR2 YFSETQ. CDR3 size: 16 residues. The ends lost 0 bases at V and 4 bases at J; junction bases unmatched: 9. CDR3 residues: CASSLGAQGLGYGYTF. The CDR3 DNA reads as TGCGCCAGCAGCTTGGGGGCACAGGGGCTGGGCTATGGCTACACCTTC.

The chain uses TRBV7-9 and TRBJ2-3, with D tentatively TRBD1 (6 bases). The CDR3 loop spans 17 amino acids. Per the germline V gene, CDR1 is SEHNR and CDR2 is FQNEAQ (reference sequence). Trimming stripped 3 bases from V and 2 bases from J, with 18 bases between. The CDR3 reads CASSFGLGTPNTDTQYF. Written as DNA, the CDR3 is TGTGCCAGCAGCTTTGGCCTCGGGACACCGAACACAGATACGCAGTATTTT. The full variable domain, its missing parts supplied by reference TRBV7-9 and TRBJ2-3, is DTGVSQNPRHKITKRGQNVTFRCDPISEHNRLYWYRQTLGQGPEFLTYFQNEAQLEKSRLLSDRFSAERPKGSFSTLEIQRTEQGDSAMYLCASSFGLGTPNTDTQYFGPGTRLTVL.

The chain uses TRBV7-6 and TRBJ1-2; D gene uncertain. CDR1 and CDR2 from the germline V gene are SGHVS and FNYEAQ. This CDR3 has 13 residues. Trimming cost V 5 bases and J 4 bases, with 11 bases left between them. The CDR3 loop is CASSPRRLYGYTF. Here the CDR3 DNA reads TGTGCCAGCAGCCCCCGTAGGCTCTATGGCTACACCTTC.

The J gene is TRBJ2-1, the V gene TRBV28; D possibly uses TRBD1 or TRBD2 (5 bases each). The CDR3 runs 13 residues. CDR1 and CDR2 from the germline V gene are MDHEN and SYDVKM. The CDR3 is CAGGGVGRNEQFF. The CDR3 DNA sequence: TGTGCGGGTGGGGGAGTGGGAAGGAATGAGCAGTTCTTC.

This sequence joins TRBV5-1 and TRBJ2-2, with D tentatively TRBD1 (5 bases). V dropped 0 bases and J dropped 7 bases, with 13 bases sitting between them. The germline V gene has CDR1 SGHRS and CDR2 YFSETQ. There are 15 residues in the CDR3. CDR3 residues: CASSLAGRADGELFF. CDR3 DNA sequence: TGCGCCAGCAGCTTGGCCGGCAGGGCGGACGGGGAGCTGTTTTTT. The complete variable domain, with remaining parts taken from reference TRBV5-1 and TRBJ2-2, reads KAGVTQTPRYLIKTRGQQVTLSCSPISGHRSVSWYQQTPGQGLQFLFEYFSETQRNKGNFPGRFSGRQFSNSRSEMNVSTLELGDSALYLCASSLAGRADGELFFGEGSRLTVL.

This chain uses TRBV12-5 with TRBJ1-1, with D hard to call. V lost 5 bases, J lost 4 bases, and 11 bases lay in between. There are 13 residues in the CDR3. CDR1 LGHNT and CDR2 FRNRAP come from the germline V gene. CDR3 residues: CASGLRVGTEAFF. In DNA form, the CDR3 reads TGTGCTAGTGGTCTGCGGGTGGGCACTGAAGCTTTCTTT.

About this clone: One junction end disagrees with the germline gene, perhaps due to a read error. CDR3 DNA: TGTGCTAGCAGCTTAGTCAGCGGGGGGGCTTCGGAGACCCAGTACTTC. Its protein is CASSLVSGGASETQYF. The V gene is TRBV7-7, the J gene TRBJ2-5; 10 positions match TRBD2. Germline lookup yields CDR1 SSHAT and CDR2 FNYEAQ (reference sequence). The length of the CDR3 is 16 residues. The variable domain in full, completed from reference TRBV7-7 and TRBJ2-5, reads GAGVSQSPRYKVTKRGQDVTLRCDPISSHATLYWYQQALGQGPEFLTYFNYEAQPDKSGLPSDRFSAERPEGSISTLTIQRTEQRDSAMYRCASSLVSGGASETQYFGPGTRLLVL.

As DNA, the CDR3 is TGTGCCAGCAGCCAAGGGATTTTGCGGGAGCCCCCAGATACGCAGTATTTT. Translating it yields CASSQGILREPPDTQYF. The V call is TRBV13, the J call TRBJ2-3; 7 bases agree with TRBD2. The CDR3 runs to 17 residues. After removal of 5 bases from V and 4 bases from J, the junction contained 15 bases not matched to a gene. The germline V gene has CDR1 PRHDT and CDR2 FYEKMQ (reference sequence).

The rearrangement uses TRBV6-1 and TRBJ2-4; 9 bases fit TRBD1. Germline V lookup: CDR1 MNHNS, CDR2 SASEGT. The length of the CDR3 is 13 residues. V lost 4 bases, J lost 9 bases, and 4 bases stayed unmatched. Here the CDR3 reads CASSAGQGTIQYF. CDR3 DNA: TGTGCCAGCAGTGCGGGACAGGGCACCATTCAGTACTTC.

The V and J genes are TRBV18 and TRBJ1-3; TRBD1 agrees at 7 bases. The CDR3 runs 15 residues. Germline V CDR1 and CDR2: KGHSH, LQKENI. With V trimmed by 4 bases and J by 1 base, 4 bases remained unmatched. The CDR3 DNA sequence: TGTGCCAGCTCACGCGACAGGGTATCTGGAAACACCATATATTTT. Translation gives CASSRDRVSGNTIYF. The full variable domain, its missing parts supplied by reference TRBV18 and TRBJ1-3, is NAGVMQNPRHLVRRRGQEARLRCSPMKGHSHVYWYRQLPEEGLKFMVYLQKENIIDESGMPKERFSAEFPKEGPSILRIQQVVRGDSAAYFCASSRDRVSGNTIYFGEGSWLTVV.

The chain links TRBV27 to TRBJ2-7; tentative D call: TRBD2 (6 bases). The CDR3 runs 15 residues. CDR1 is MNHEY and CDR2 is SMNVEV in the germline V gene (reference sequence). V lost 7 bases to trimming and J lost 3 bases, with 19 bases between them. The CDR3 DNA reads TGTGCCAGCAAGTTTGGCCGCTCCGGGGGCTACGAGCAGTACTTC. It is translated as CASKFGRSGGYEQYF.

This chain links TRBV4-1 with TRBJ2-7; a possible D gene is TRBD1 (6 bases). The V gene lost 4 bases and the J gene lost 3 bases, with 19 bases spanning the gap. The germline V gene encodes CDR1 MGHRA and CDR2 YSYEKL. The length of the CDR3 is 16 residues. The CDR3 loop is CASSLQPGTPLYEQYF. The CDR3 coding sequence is TGCGCCAGCAGCCTACAGCCCGGGACACCACTCTACGAGCAGTACTTC.

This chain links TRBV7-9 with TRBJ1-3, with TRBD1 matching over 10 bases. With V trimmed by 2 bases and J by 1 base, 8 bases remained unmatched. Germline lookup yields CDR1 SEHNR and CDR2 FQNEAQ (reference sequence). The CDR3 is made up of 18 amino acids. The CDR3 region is CASSLRAGTGVSGNTIYF. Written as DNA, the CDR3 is TGTGCCAGCAGCTTAAGGGCCGGGACAGGGGTTTCTGGAAACACCATATATTTT. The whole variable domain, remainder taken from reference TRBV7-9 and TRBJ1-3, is DTGVSQNPRHKITKRGQNVTFRCDPISEHNRLYWYRQTLGQGPEFLTYFQNEAQLEKSRLLSDRFSAERPKGSFSTLEIQRTEQGDSAMYLCASSLRAGTGVSGNTIYFGEGSWLTVV.

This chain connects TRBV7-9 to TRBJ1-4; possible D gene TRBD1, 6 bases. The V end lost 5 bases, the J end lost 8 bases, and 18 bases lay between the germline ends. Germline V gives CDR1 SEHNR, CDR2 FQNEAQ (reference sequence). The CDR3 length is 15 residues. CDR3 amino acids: CASSRGWDIGEKLFF. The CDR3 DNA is TGTGCCAGCAGCCGAGGGTGGGACATTGGAGAAAAACTGTTTTTT. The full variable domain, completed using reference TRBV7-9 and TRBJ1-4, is DTGVSQNPRHKITKRGQNVTFRCDPISEHNRLYWYRQTLGQGPEFLTYFQNEAQLEKSRLLSDRFSAERPKGSFSTLEIQRTEQGDSAMYLCASSRGWDIGEKLFFGSGTQLSVL.